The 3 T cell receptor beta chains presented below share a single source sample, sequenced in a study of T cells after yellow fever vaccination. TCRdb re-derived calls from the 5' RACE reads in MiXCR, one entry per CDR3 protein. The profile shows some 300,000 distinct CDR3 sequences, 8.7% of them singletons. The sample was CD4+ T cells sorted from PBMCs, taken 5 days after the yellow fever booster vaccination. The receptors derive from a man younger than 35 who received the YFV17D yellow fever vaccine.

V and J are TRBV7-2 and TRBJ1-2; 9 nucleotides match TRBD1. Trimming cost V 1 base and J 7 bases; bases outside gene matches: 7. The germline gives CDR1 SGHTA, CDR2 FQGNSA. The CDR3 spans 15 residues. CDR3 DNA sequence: TGTGCCAGCAGCTTAGAGGCCAGGACAGGGGTTGGCTACACCTTC. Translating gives CASSLEARTGVGYTF.

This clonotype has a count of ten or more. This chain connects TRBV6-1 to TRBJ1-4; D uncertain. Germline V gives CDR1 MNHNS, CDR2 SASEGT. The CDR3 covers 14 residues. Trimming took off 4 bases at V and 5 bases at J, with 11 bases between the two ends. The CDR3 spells CASSVGQDNEKLFF. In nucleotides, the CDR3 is TGTGCCAGCAGTGTCGGGCAGGACAATGAAAAACTGTTTTTT.

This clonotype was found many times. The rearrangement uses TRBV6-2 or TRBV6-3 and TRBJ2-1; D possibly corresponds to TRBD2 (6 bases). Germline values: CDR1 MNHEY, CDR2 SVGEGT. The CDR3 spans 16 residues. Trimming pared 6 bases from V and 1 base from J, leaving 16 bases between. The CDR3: CASRTIGGRSYNEQFF. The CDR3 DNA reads TGTGCCAGCAGGACCATCGGGGGTCGTTCCTACAATGAGCAGTTCTTC.